This TCR beta chain originates from a study of T-cell reconstitution after alpha-beta-depleted transplantation in children. A library of TCRbeta sequences, prepared with unique molecular identifiers, was generated. TCRdb ran MiXCR on the PCR reads and lists one entry per CDR3 protein. The sample has under 850,000 distinct CDR3 sequences; around 13% are singletons. Germline V CDR1 and CDR2: MDHEN, SYDVKM. Trimming pared 7 bases from V and 6 bases from J, leaving 22 bases between. There are 16 residues in the CDR3. Whole-study findings and limits: Hyperexpanded clones declined; after one year, newly produced T cells mostly supplied diversity. Reported findings indicate that, about two months after transplant, alpha-beta T cells came from several hundred expanded clones, which were derived from non-depleted graft cells.

This clonotype was counted only a few times. Its antigen is unknown. The sequence was collected from a girl aged 2-10 years with congenital amegakaryocytic thrombocytopenia, due to receive a stem cell transplant. Sequenced material: PBMCs, taken before TCRalphabeta/CD19-depleted stem cell transplant. This rearrangement joins TRBV28 to TRBJ1-5; D is ambiguous. CDR3 sequence (DNA): TGTGCCAGCAACTTTGGGTACGGAGGCTCATCTCAGCCCCAGCATTTT. Residues: CASNFGYGGSSQPQHF.